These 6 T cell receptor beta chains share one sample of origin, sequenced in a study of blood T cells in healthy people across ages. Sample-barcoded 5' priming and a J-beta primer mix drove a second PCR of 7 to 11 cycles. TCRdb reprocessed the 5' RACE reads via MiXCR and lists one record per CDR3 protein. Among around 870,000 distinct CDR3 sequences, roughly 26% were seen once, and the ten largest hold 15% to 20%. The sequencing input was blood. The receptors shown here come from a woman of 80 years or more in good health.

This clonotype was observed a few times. In DNA form, the CDR3 reads TGTGCCAGCGGGATCGACAGGAACCAAGAGACCCAGTACTTC. Amino acids: CASGIDRNQETQYF. V is TRBV2 and J is TRBJ2-5, with a weak D call TRBD1 (6 bases). Trimming stripped 8 bases from V and 0 bases from J, with 13 bases between. The CDR3 runs 14 residues. CDR1 and CDR2 (germline): SNHLY, FYNNEI.

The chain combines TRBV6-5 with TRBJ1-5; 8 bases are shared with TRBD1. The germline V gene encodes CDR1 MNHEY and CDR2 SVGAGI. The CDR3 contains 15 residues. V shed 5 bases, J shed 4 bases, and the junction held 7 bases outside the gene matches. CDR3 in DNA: TGTGCCAGCAGTAAACAGGGGGTAGGGAATCAGCCCCAGCATTTT. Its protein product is CASSKQGVGNQPQHF.

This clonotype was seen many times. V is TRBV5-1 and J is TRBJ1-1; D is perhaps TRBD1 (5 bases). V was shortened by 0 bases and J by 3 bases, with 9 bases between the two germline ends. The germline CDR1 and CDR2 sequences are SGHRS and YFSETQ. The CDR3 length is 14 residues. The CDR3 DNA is TGCGCCAGCAGCTTGGATCAGGGCTACACTGAAGCTTTCTTT. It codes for CASSLDQGYTEAFF. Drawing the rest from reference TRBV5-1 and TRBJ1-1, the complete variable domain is KAGVTQTPRYLIKTRGQQVTLSCSPISGHRSVSWYQQTPGQGLQFLFEYFSETQRNKGNFPGRFSGRQFSNSRSEMNVSTLELGDSALYLCASSLDQGYTEAFFGQGTRLTVV.

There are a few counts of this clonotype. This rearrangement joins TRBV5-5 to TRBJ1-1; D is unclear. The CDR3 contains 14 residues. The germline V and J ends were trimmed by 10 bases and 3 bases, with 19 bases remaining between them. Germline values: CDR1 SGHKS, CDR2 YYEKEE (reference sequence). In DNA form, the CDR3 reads TGTGCCGGCAAACGGACTTTTCAGGACACTGAAGCTTTCTTT. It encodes CAGKRTFQDTEAFF.

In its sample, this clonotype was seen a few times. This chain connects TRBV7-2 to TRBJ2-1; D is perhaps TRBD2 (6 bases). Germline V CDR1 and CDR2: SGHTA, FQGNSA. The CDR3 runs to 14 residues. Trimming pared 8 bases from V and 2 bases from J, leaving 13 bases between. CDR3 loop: CASGFRGTYNEQFF. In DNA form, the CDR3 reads TGTGCCAGCGGGTTCCGGGGGACCTACAATGAGCAGTTCTTC.

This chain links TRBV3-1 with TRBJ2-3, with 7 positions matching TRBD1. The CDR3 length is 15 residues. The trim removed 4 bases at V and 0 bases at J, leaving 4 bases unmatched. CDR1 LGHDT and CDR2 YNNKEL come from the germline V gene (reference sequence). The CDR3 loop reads CASSPWDSSTDTQYF. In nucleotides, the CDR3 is TGTGCCAGCAGCCCCTGGGACAGCAGCACAGATACGCAGTATTTT.